This T cell receptor (beta chain) comes out of a study of cytomegalovirus exposure and HLA in healthy donors. Separate from the approximately 670-subject first cohort, the roughly 110-subject validation cohort was the one that the donors belonged to. Data came from immunoSEQ multiplex PCR; TCRdb stores just in-frame clones and leaves some out. Of approximately 180,000 clones listed, around nine tenths are singletons. Trimming stripped 7 bases from V and 2 bases from J, with 15 bases between. Germline CDR1 and CDR2: MNHNS and SASEGT. The length of the CDR3 is 14 residues. Study results and caveats: Researchers counted around 180 TCR beta chains as cytomegalovirus-associated. Most TCR sequences were uncommon, yet certain public TCRs appeared in many donors.

About this clone itself: Its specificity is unknown.

The chain is built from TRBV6-1 and TRBJ2-7, with D perhaps TRBD1 (6 bases). Sequencing used PBMCs. This receptor was taken from a man between 18 and 29 years old in good health and CMV-seropositive. CDR3 region: CASNYRDTTYEQYF. The CDR3 nucleotides are TGTGCCAGCAATTACCGGGACACAACCTACGAGCAGTACTTC.